This T cell receptor beta chain is from a study of shared clonotypes between healthy human individuals. The sample holds a few counts of this clone. The antigen is undetermined. Overall study results and limits: In the sorted subsets, rarefaction showed sequencing was incomplete despite large depth. Naive CD4 clonotypes overlapped across a handful of donors at roughly 5.1%.

The table came from immunoSEQ multiplex PCR; TCRdb's copy has only in-frame clones and leaves some out. Here the sample spans about 2,500,000 clones, roughly nine tenths being singletons. Germline V gene data show CDR1 as GTSNPN and CDR2 as SVGIG (reference sequence). This CDR3 has 14 amino acids. V shed 6 bases, J shed 3 bases, and the junction held 1 base outside the gene matches. Source material: naive CD4+ T cells sorted from blood. The subset denotes: CD45RA+ positively selected. The sequence came from a man in his late teens or twenties in good health. The chain carries TRBV30 and TRBJ2-5; 16 bases fit TRBD2. The CDR3 reads CACGTSGGEETQYF. The CDR3, as DNA: TGTGCCTGCGGGACTAGCGGGGGGGAAGAGACCCAGTACTTC.